This TCR beta chain was retrieved from a study of PD-1 blockade in mismatch repair-deficient tumors. Study conclusions and caveats: Tumor-resident clones, often undetectable pretreatment in blood, expanded then contracted after pembrolizumab.

The CDR3 extends over 17 amino acids. CDR1 SQVTM and CDR2 ANQGSEA come from the germline V gene. V was clipped by 3 bases and J by 0 bases; unmatched bases: 11. The protocol was immunoSEQ multiplex PCR, while the TCRdb copy is restricted to in-frame clones and leaves out a portion. The sample yields some 97,000 clones, over 75% seen once. Comment on this clone: Its antigen is unidentified.

The clonotype was recovered from an adult with mismatch repair-deficient cancer. Here the sequenced sample was peripheral blood, taken 30 to 36 weeks after starting pembrolizumab. This chain links TRBV29-1 with TRBJ2-3; TRBD2 agrees at 8 bases. DNA of the CDR3: TGCAGCGTTGATCGGGGCCGGGAGGGTTATAGCACAGATACGCAGTATTTT. It codes for CSVDRGREGYSTDTQYF.